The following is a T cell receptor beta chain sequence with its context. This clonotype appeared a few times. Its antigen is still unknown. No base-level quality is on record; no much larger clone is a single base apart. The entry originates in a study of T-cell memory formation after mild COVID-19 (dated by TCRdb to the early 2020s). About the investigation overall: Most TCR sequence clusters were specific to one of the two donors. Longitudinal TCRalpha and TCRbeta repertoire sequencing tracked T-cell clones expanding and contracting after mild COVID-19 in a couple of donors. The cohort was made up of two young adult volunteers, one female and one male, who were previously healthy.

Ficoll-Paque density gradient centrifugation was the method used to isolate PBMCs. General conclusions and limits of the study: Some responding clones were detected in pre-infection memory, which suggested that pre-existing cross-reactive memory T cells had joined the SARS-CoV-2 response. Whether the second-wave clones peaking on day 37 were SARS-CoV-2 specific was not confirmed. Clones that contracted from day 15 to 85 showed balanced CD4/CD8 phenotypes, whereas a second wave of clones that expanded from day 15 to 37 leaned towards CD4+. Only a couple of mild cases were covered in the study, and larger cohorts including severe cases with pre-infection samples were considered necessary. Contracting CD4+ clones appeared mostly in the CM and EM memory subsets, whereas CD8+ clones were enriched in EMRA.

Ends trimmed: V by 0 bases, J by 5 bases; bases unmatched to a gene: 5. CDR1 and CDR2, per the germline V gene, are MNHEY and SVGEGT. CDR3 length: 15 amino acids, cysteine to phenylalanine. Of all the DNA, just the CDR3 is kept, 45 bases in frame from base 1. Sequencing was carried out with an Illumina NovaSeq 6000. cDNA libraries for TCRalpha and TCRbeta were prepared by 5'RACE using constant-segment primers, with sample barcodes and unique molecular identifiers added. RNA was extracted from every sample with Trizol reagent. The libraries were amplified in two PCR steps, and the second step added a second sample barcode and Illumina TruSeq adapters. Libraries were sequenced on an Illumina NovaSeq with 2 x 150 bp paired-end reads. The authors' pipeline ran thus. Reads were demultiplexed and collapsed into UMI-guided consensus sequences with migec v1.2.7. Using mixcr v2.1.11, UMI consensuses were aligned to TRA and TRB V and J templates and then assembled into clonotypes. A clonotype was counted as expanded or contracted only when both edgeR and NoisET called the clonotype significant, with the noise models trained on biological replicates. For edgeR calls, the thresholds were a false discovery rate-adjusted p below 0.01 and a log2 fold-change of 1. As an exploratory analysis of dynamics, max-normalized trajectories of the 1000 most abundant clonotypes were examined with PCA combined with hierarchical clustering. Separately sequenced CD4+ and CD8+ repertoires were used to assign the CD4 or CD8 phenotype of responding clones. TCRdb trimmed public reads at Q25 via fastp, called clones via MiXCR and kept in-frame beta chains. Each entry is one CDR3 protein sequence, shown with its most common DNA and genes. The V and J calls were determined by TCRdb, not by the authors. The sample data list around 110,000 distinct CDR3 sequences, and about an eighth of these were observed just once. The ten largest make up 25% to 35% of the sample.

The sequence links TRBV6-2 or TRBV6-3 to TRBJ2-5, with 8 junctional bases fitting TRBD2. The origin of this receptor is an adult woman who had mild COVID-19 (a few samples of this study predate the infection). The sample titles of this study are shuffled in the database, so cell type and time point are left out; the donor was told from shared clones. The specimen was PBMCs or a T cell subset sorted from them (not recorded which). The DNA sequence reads TGTGCCAGCAGTTACTCGGAGACTAGCGAGGAGACCCAGTACTTC. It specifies CASSYSETSEETQYF.